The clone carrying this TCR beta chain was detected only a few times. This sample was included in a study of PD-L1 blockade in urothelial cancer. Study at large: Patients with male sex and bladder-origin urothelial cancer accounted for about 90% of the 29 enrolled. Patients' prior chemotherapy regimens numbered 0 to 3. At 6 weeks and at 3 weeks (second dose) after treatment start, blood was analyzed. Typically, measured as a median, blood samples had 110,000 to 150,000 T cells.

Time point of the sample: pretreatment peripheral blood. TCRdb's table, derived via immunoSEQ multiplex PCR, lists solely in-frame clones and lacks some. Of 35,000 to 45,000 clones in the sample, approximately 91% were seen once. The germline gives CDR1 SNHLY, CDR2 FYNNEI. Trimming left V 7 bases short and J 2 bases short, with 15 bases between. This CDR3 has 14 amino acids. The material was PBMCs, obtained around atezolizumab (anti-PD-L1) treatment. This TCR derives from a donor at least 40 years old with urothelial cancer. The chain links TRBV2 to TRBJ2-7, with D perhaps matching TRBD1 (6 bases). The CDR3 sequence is CASTKGDNTYEQYF. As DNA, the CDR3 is TGTGCCAGCACCAAAGGGGACAACACCTACGAGCAGTACTTC.